These 2 T cell receptor beta chains came from one sample sequenced in a study of a mutant IDH1 vaccine in newly diagnosed glioma. This sample's time point: week 11, during vaccination. The content of each vaccine dose was 300 ug of mutant IDH1 20-mer peptide, and topical imiquimod accompanied it. TCRdb's table, derived via immunoSEQ multiplex PCR, lists solely in-frame clones and lacks some. The sample records some 130,000 clones, around 80% being singletons. Antigens of these TCRs are unknown. Sequencing was performed on PBMCs, taken from a glioma patient whose treatment included an IDH1 peptide vaccine. Source of these receptors: a man aged 40-49 years with glioma.

The genes are TRBV20-1 and TRBJ1-6, with D possibly TRBD1 on 6 matching bases. V was pared by 5 bases and J by 13 bases, with 12 bases between. From germline, CDR1 is DFQATT and CDR2 SNEGSKA (reference sequence). CDR3 size: 11 residues. This CDR3 reads CSASGGGPLHF. The CDR3 coding sequence is TGCAGTGCTTCCGGGGGGGGCCCCCTCCACTTT.

The V gene is TRBV21-1, the J gene TRBJ2-5; TRBD1 is taken as the D call from the table, unchecked against the DNA. TRBV21-1 is a pseudogene locus. There are 20 residues in the CDR3. DNA of the CDR3: TGTGCCAGCAGCAAAGTCATTGGGGACAGGGGATTATCCCTAGGGGAGACCCAGTACTTC. This encodes CASSKVIGDRGLSLGETQYF.